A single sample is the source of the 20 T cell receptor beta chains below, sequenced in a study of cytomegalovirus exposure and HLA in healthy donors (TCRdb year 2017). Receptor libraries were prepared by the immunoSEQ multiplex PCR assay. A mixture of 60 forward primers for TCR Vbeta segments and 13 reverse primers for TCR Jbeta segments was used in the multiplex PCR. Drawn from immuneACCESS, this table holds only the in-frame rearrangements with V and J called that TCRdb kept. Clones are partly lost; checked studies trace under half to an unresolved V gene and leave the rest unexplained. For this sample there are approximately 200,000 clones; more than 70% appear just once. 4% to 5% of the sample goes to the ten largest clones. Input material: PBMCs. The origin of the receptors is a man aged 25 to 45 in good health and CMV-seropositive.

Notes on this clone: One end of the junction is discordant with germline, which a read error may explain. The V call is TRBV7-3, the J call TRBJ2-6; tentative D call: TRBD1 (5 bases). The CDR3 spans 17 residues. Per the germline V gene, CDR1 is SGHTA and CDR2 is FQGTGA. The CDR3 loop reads CSSRSSTRALGANVLTF. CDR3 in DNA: TGTTCCAGCAGGTCCAGCACCAGGGCTCTGGGGGCCAACGTCCTGACTTTC.

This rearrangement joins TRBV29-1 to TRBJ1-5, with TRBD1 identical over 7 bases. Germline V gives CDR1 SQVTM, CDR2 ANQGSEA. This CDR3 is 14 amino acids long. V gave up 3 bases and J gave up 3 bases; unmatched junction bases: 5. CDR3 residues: CSVEGQGVNQPQHF. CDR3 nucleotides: TGCAGCGTTGAGGGGCAGGGGGTCAATCAGCCCCAGCATTTT.

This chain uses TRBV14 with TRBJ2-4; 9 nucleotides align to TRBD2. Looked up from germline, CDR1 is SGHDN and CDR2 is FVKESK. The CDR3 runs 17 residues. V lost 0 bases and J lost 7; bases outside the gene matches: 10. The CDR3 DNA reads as TGTGCCAGCAGCCAAGATAGGTGGAGGGCGGGAGGGAACATTCAGTACTTC. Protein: CASSQDRWRAGGNIQYF.

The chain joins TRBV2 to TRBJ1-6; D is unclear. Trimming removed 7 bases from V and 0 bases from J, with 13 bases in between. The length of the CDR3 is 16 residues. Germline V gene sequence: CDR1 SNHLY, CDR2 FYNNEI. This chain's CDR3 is CASTRDGSSYNSPLHF. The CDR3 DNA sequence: TGTGCCAGCACCAGAGACGGGAGCTCCTATAATTCACCCCTCCACTTT.

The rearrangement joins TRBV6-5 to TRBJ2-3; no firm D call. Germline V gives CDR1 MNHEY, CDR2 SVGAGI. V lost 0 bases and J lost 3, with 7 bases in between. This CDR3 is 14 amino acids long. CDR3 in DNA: TGTGCCAGCAGTTACTCGGTAGCAACAGATACGCAGTATTTT. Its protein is CASSYSVATDTQYF.

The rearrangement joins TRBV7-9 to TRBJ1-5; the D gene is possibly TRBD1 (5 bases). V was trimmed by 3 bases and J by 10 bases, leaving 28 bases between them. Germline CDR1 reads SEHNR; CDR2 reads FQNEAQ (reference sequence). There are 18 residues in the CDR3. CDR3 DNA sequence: TGTGCCAGCAGCTTTTCGGGTTCGGAAATGGACACAAACATACCCCAGCATTTT. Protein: CASSFSGSEMDTNIPQHF.

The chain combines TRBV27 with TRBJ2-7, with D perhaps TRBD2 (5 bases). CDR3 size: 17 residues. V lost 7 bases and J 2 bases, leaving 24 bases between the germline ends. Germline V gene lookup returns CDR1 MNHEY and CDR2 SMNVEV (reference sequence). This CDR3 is CASTLKGRPGTTYEQYF. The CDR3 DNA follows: TGTGCCAGCACCCTTAAGGGTCGTCCGGGAACTACCTACGAGCAGTACTTC.

The CDR3 nucleotides are TGTGCCAGTAGTCGGGATGGCGCCTCCTATAATTCACCCCTCCACTTT. Translated: CASSRDGASYNSPLHF. V is TRBV19 and J is TRBJ1-6; D gene unclear. This CDR3 spans 16 amino acids. The germline V and J ends were trimmed by 5 bases and 0 bases, with 11 bases remaining between them. Germline V lookup: CDR1 LNHDA, CDR2 SQIVND (reference sequence). Together with reference TRBV19 and TRBJ1-6, the CDR3 gives the full variable domain: DGGITQSPKYLFRKEGQNVTLSCEQNLNHDAMYWYRQDPGQGLRLIYYSQIVNDFQKGDIAEGYSVSREKKESFPLTVTSAQKNPTAFYLCASSRDGASYNSPLHFGNGTRLTVT.

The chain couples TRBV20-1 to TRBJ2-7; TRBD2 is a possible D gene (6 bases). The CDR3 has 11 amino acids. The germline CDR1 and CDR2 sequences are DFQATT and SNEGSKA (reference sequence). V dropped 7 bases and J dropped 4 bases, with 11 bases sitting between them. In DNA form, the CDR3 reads TGCAGTGGAGCGGGCGAGTACGAGCAGTACTTC. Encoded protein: CSGAGEYEQYF.

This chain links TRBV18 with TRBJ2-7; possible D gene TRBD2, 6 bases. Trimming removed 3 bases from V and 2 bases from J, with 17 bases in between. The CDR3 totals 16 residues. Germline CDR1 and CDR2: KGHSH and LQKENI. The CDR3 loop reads CASSPPSGGHTYEQYF. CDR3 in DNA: TGTGCCAGCTCACCGCCCTCCGGGGGTCACACCTACGAGCAGTACTTC.

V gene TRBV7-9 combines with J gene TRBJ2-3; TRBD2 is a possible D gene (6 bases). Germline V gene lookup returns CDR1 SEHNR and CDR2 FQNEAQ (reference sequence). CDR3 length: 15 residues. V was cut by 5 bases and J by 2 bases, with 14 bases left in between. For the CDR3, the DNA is TGTGCCAGCAGCCGGGACTCAAAGAACACAGATACGCAGTATTTT. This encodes CASSRDSKNTDTQYF.

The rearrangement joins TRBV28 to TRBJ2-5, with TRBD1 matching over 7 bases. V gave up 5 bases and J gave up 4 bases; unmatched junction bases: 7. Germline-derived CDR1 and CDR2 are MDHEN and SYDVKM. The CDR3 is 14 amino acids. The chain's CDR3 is CASSEDRVSETQYF. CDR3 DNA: TGTGCCAGCAGTGAAGACAGGGTATCAGAGACCCAGTACTTC. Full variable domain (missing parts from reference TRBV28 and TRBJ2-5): DVKVTQSSRYLVKRTGEKVFLECVQDMDHENMFWYRQDPGLGLRLIYFSYDVKMKEKGDIPEGYSVSREKKERFSLILESASTNQTSMYLCASSEDRVSETQYFGPGTRLLVL.

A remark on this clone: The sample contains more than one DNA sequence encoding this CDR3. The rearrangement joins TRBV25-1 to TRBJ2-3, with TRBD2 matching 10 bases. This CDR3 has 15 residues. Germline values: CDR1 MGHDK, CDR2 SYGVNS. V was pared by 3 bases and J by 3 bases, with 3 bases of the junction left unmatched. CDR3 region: CASSDSGGITDTQYF. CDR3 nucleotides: TGTGCCAGCAGTGATAGCGGGGGGATAACAGATACGCAGTATTTT. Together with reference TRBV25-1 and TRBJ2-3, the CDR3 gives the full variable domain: EADIYQTPRYLVIGTGKKITLECSQTMGHDKMYWYQQDPGMELHLIHYSYGVNSTEKGDLSSESTVSRIRTEHFPLTLESARPSHTSQYLCASSDSGGITDTQYFGPGTRLTVL.

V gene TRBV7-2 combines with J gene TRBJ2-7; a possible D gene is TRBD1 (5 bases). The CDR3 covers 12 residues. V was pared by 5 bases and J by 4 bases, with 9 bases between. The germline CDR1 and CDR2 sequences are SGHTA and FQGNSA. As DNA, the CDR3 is TGTGCCAGCAGCAGCAGGGCTTACGAGCAGTACTTC. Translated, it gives CASSSRAYEQYF. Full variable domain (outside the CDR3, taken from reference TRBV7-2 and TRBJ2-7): GAGVSQSPSNKVTEKGKDVELRCDPISGHTALYWYRQSLGQGLEFLIYFQGNSAPDKSGLPSDRFSAERTGGSVSTLTIQRTQQEDSAVYLCASSSRAYEQYFGPGTRLTVT.

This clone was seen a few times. CDR3 sequence (DNA): TGTGCCAGCAGCCGAGGACAGGGGGCTTATGGCTACACCTTC. Translating it yields CASSRGQGAYGYTF. J is TRBJ1-2 and V is TRBV5-6; the match to TRBD1 covers 11 bases. This CDR3 region has 14 residues. Germline V CDR1 and CDR2: SGHDT, YYEEEE. Germline trimming cut 4 bases from V and 5 bases from J; bases unmatched to any gene: 4.

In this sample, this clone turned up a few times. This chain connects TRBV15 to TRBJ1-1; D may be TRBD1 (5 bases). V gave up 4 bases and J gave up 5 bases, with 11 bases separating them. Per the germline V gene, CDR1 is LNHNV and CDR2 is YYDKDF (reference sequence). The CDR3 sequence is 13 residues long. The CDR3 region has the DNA TGTGCCACCAGCATCGCTGGGGGGACTGAAGCTTTCTTT. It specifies CATSIAGGTEAFF. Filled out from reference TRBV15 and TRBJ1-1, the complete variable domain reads DAMVIQNPRYQVTQFGKPVTLSCSQTLNHNVMYWYQQKSSQAPKLLFHYYDKDFNNEADTPDNFQSRRPNTSFCFLDIRSPGLGDTAMYLCATSIAGGTEAFFGQGTRLTVV.

The CDR3 nucleotides are TGTGCCAGCAGCTTAGAACAGAGCACAGATACGCAGTATTTT. Translated: CASSLEQSTDTQYF. The V call is TRBV11-2, the J call TRBJ2-3; D is ambiguous. With 0 bases removed from V and 0 bases from J, the gap between germline ends came to 4 bases. Germline CDR1 reads SGHAT; CDR2 reads FQNNGV. This CDR3 comprises 14 residues.

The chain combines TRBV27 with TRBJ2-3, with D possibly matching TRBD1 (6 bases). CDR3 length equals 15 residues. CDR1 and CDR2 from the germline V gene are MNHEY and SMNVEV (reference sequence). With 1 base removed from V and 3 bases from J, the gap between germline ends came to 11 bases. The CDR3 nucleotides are TGTGCCAGCAGTTTATATGCAGGGGAAACAGATACGCAGTATTTT. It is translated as CASSLYAGETDTQYF.

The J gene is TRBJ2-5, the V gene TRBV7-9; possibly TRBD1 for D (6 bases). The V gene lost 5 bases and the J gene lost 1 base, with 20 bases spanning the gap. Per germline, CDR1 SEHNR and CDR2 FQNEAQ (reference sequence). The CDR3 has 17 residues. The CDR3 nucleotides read TGTGCCAGCAGCCTACGACGGACAGTCCTACTCCAAGAGACCCAGTACTTC. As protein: CASSLRRTVLLQETQYF. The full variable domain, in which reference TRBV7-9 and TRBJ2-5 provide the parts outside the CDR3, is DTGVSQNPRHKITKRGQNVTFRCDPISEHNRLYWYRQTLGQGPEFLTYFQNEAQLEKSRLLSDRFSAERPKGSFSTLEIQRTEQGDSAMYLCASSLRRTVLLQETQYFGPGTRLLVL.

CDR3 nucleotide sequence: TGTGCCAGCAGCGGCAGGGGGGTCTCCTACAATGAGCAGTTCTTC. It encodes CASSGRGVSYNEQFF. V usage is TRBV7-6 and J usage is TRBJ2-1; TRBD1 is a possible D gene (7 bases). V lost 5 bases, J lost 0 bases, and 11 bases lay in between. This CDR3 comprises 15 residues. Germline V lookup: CDR1 SGHVS, CDR2 FNYEAQ.